The 3 T cell receptor beta chains below were found in one sample sequenced in a study of beta chain features in type 1 diabetes. Expressed TCRB transcripts were sequenced, since all the RNA that had been isolated was reverse transcribed. Clones were read by immunoSEQ multiplex PCR, and TCRdb kept only the in-frame ones, dropping some. The sample contains approximately 40,000 clones, approximately 49% of which appear only once. The sequenced sample was stem cell memory CD4+ T cells from blood. The source of these receptors is a woman under 40 in good health.

In its sample, this clone was seen a few times. V and J are TRBV7-9 and TRBJ1-2; D call uncertain. V lost 0 bases and J lost 4, with 9 bases in between. CDR3 length: 14 amino acids. CDR1 and CDR2 (germline): SEHNR, FQNEAQ (reference sequence). In DNA form, the CDR3 reads TGTGCCAGCAGCTTAGCGGGCCGAAGCTATGGCTACACCTTC. This codes for CASSLAGRSYGYTF.

The rearrangement uses TRBV7-2 and TRBJ2-5, with 8 nucleotides matching TRBD2. CDR1 is SGHTA and CDR2 is FQGNSA in the germline V gene. The CDR3 consists of 13 residues. V shed 4 bases, J shed 14 bases, and the junction held 12 bases outside the gene matches. The CDR3 spells CASSSKERSGSYF. In nucleotides, the CDR3 is TGTGCCAGCAGCTCCAAAGAAAGGAGCGGGAGTTACTTC.

The chain employs TRBV6-5 and TRBJ2-3, with D possibly being TRBD2 (6 bases). The CDR3 sequence is 14 residues long. Between the trimmed V and J ends, which lost 6 bases and 1 base, there was a span of 11 bases. Looked up from germline, CDR1 is MNHEY and CDR2 is SVGAGI. As DNA, the CDR3 is TGTGCCAGCAGCTCCCCGGGAGGCACAGATACGCAGTATTTT. Translation: CASSSPGGTDTQYF.